Each of the 27 T cell receptor beta chains below was sequenced from the same sample in a study of shared clonotypes between healthy human individuals. TCRdb keeps only in-frame clones here, not all; method: immunoSEQ multiplex PCR. Found here are roughly 2.1 million clones, around 93% of them singletons; the top ten hold 1.5% to 2%. The naive CD8 fraction comprised CD45RO-negative cells positively selected for CCR7 and excluded terminally differentiated effector memory CD45RA+ cells. Sequenced input: naive CD8+ T cells from PBMCs. All receptors derive from a man younger than 35 in good health. Some clones in this sample may be carry-over from other donors' samples.

The chain joins TRBV7-8 to TRBJ2-2; D gene unclear. Trimming took off 4 bases at V and 4 bases at J, with 7 bases between the two ends. Germline values: CDR1 SGHVS, CDR2 FQNEAQ. The length of the CDR3 is 13 residues. The CDR3 region has the DNA TGTGCCAGCAGCTCATTACGCACCGGGGAGCTGTTTTTT. Protein: CASSSLRTGELFF. Based on the CDR3 plus reference TRBV7-8 and TRBJ2-2, the full variable domain is GAGVSQSPRYKVAKRGQDVALRCDPISGHVSLFWYQQALGQGPEFLTYFQNEAQLDKSGLPSDRFFAERPEGSVSTLKIQRTQQEDSAVYLCASSSLRTGELFFGEGSRLTVL.

This chain connects TRBV6-5 to TRBJ2-1, with a weak D call TRBD1 (6 bases). The V and J ends lost 3 bases and 5 bases respectively, with 11 bases between them. Per germline, CDR1 MNHEY and CDR2 SVGAGI. The CDR3 has 14 amino acids. CDR3 bases: TGTGCCAGCAGTTATGGACAGACCAACAATGAGCAGTTCTTC. The encoded protein is CASSYGQTNNEQFF.

This rearrangement joins TRBV28 to TRBJ2-5, with D maybe TRBD1 (6 bases). The ends were cut back, 10 bases at V and 1 base at J, with 13 bases in the middle. CDR3 length: 13 residues. CDR1 and CDR2 (germline): MDHEN, SYDVKM. The CDR3 DNA sequence: TGTGCCACGAAACAGGGTTCCCAAGAGACCCAGTACTTC. It yields the protein CATKQGSQETQYF.

V usage is TRBV7-2 and J usage is TRBJ2-7; possibly TRBD1 for D (5 bases). Germline values: CDR1 SGHTA, CDR2 FQGNSA. The CDR3 covers 14 residues. V dropped 4 bases and J dropped 2 bases, with 12 bases sitting between them. Here the CDR3 DNA reads TGTGCCAGCAGCTGGGGCGACAGTACCTACGAGCAGTACTTC. Its translation: CASSWGDSTYEQYF.

With regard to this clone: An end of the junction does not agree with germline; a read error may underlie this. The chain's CDR3 is CASSSTSFPTDF. The DNA of the CDR3 is TGTGCCAGCAGTTCGACTTCTTTTCCTACCGATTTC. V gene TRBV27 combines with J gene TRBJ2-7; D ambiguous. The CDR3 is 12 residues long. From germline, CDR1 is MNHEY and CDR2 SMNVEV (reference sequence).

The chain combines TRBV15 with TRBJ1-3, with unresolved D. Germline assignment: CDR1 LNHNV and CDR2 YYDKDF (reference sequence). Trimming took 6 bases from V and 2 from J, leaving 5 bases between them. The CDR3 is 12 amino acids. The DNA for the CDR3 is TGTGCCACCAGAGGACCTGGAAACACCATATATTTT. Translating it yields CATRGPGNTIYF.

V is TRBV6-1 and J is TRBJ2-7; 7 positions agree with TRBD2. This CDR3 spans 17 amino acids. CDR1 is MNHNS and CDR2 is SASEGT in the germline V gene. The trim removed 1 base at V and 5 bases at J, leaving 14 bases unmatched. CDR3 sequence (DNA): TGTGCCAGCAGTGAAGACCGCTGGAGGGAGGGAGGGAACGAGCAGTACTTC. This encodes CASSEDRWREGGNEQYF.

This chain uses TRBV28 with TRBJ2-3; D may be TRBD2 (6 bases). The CDR3 runs to 15 residues. Trimming left V 1 base short and J 4 bases short, with 12 bases between. In germline, CDR1 is MDHEN, CDR2 SYDVKM. CDR3 sequence reads: CASSLSEGLADTQYF. The CDR3 DNA reads TGTGCCAGCAGTTTATCGGAGGGGCTGGCAGATACGCAGTATTTT.

The chain is built from TRBV7-9 and TRBJ2-1; D not resolved. The germline V and J ends were trimmed by 5 bases and 7 bases, with 18 bases remaining between them. Germline V gives CDR1 SEHNR, CDR2 FQNEAQ (reference sequence). This CDR3 is 15 amino acids long. The CDR3 region has the DNA TGTGCCAGCAGCATCTCGGATAGCTTCGGGAATGAGCAGTTCTTC. Translation: CASSISDSFGNEQFF.

This chain uses TRBV27 with TRBJ2-6; perhaps TRBD1 as D (5 bases). The length of the CDR3 is 16 residues. V shed 6 bases and J shed 0 bases, with 12 bases lying between them. Germline loops: CDR1 MNHEY, CDR2 SMNVEV (reference sequence). The CDR3 nucleotides read TGTGCCAGCAGACAGGACGGCTTCTCTGGGGCCAACGTCCTGACTTTC. Its protein is CASRQDGFSGANVLTF. Based on the CDR3 plus reference TRBV27 and TRBJ2-6, the full variable domain is EAQVTQNPRYLITVTGKKLTVTCSQNMNHEYMSWYRQDPGLGLRQIYYSMNVEVTDKGDVPEGYKVSRKEKRNFPLILESPSPNQTSLYFCASRQDGFSGANVLTFGAGSRLTVL.

The genes are TRBV4-1 and TRBJ1-4; D not certain. With 2 bases removed from V and 0 bases from J, the gap between germline ends came to 7 bases. Germline V gives CDR1 MGHRA, CDR2 YSYEKL. The CDR3 length is 15 residues. The CDR3 bases are TGCGCCAGCAGCCAATACAGAACAACTAATGAAAAACTGTTTTTT. Amino acids: CASSQYRTTNEKLFF.

The V gene is TRBV9, the J gene TRBJ1-2; D uncertain. Germline CDR1 is SGDLS and CDR2 is YYNGEE. The V end was cut by 4 bases, the J end by 8 bases, with 15 bases between. CDR3 length: 13 amino acids. CDR3 amino acids: CASSNRNRGGYTF. The CDR3 DNA reads TGTGCCAGCAGCAATAGGAACAGAGGCGGCTACACCTTC.

The chain is built from TRBV6-1 and TRBJ1-5; D gene uncertain. The CDR3 is made up of 15 amino acids. Germline values: CDR1 MNHNS, CDR2 SASEGT. V was trimmed by 3 bases and J by 1 base, leaving 10 bases between them. Here the CDR3 reads CASSDRTISNQPQHF. Written as DNA, the CDR3 is TGTGCCAGCAGTGACAGGACCATAAGCAATCAGCCCCAGCATTTT.

The chain has TRBV4-1 and TRBJ2-3, with D unclear. This CDR3 is built from 16 residues. The germline V gene encodes CDR1 MGHRA and CDR2 YSYEKL. Trimming stripped 3 bases from V and 0 bases from J, with 13 bases between. This chain's CDR3 is CASSHAPRSSTDTQYF. CDR3 DNA: TGCGCCAGCAGCCACGCGCCCAGGTCTAGCACAGATACGCAGTATTTT.

The chain has TRBV19 and TRBJ1-1, with D possibly matching TRBD1 (6 bases). CDR1 and CDR2 from the germline V gene are LNHDA and SQIVND (reference sequence). The CDR3 contains 15 residues. Trimming shortened V by 3 bases and J by 5 bases, and 16 bases separated the two germline ends. CDR3 amino acids: CASSILGARGTEAFF. As DNA, the CDR3 is TGTGCCAGTAGTATCTTGGGGGCGCGGGGGACTGAAGCTTTCTTT.

This chain joins TRBV28 and TRBJ2-1, with TRBD2 identical over 10 bases. CDR1 and CDR2 from the germline V gene are MDHEN and SYDVKM. This CDR3 has 15 amino acids. Trimming cost V 3 bases and J 15 bases; bases outside gene matches: 14. The CDR3 here is CASSLGSEREGLRFF. DNA for the CDR3: TGTGCCAGCAGTTTGGGTAGTGAGCGGGAGGGCCTTCGGTTCTTC. Full variable domain (rest looked up from reference TRBV28 and TRBJ2-1): DVKVTQSSRYLVKRTGEKVFLECVQDMDHENMFWYRQDPGLGLRLIYFSYDVKMKEKGDIPEGYSVSREKKERFSLILESASTNQTSMYLCASSLGSEREGLRFFGPGTRLTVL.

The gene calls are TRBV6-4 and TRBJ1-5, with D uncertain. The CDR3 contains 14 residues. CDR1 is MRHNA and CDR2 is SNTAGT in the germline V gene. Trimming removed 0 bases at V and 1 base at J, with 4 bases between. The CDR3 loop is CASSDSGSNQPQHF. CDR3 bases: TGTGCCAGCAGTGACTCGGGCAGCAATCAGCCCCAGCATTTT.

The V and J genes are TRBV5-1 and TRBJ1-1; a possible D gene is TRBD1 (6 bases). This CDR3 has 14 amino acids. Trimming removed 4 bases from V and 3 bases from J, with 13 bases in between. The V gene's germline CDR1 is SGHRS and CDR2 YFSETQ. Written as DNA, the CDR3 is TGCGCCAGCAGCCTCAGGGGAGCGGACACTGAAGCTTTCTTT. This encodes CASSLRGADTEAFF.

V and J are TRBV2 and TRBJ1-2; D gene unclear. Trimming stripped 1 base from V and 7 bases from J, with 16 bases between. CDR1 and CDR2 (germline): SNHLY, FYNNEI. CDR3 length equals 15 residues. This CDR3 is CASSEVVADESGYTF. CDR3 sequence (DNA): TGTGCCAGCAGTGAAGTCGTCGCAGATGAATCTGGCTACACCTTC.

The rearrangement links TRBV7-9 to TRBJ2-1; TRBD2 matches 13 bases. This CDR3 has 17 amino acids. The V and J ends lost 5 bases and 9 bases, in that order; junction bases with no gene match: 13. The germline gives CDR1 SEHNR, CDR2 FQNEAQ (reference sequence). The CDR3 here is CASSPMGLAGKFGEQFF. Here the CDR3 DNA reads TGTGCCAGCAGCCCAATGGGACTAGCGGGAAAGTTTGGTGAGCAGTTCTTC.

This chain links TRBV12-5 with TRBJ2-7, with D unclear. CDR3 length equals 19 residues. The germline V gene encodes CDR1 LGHNT and CDR2 FRNRAP. The V gene lost 2 bases and the J gene lost 7 bases, with 30 bases spanning the gap. The chain's CDR3 is CASGLHRRNRDTRPREQYF. As DNA, the CDR3 is TGTGCTAGTGGTTTGCACCGCCGGAACAGAGATACGAGACCGCGAGAGCAGTACTTC.

The CDR3 spells CASTVNSGRAPYGQYF. As DNA, the CDR3 is TGTGCCAGCACCGTGAATAGCGGGAGGGCCCCATACGGGCAGTATTTT. The V gene is TRBV7-9, the J gene TRBJ2-3; TRBD2 matches at 11 bases. V trimming: 7 bases; J trimming: 11 bases; junction bases outside the gene matches: 17. Germline-derived CDR1 and CDR2 are SEHNR and FQNEAQ (reference sequence). The CDR3 contains 16 residues. Looking up the rest from reference TRBV7-9 and TRBJ2-3 gives the full variable domain: DTGVSQNPRHKITKRGQNVTFRCDPISEHNRLYWYRQTLGQGPEFLTYFQNEAQLEKSRLLSDRFSAERPKGSFSTLEIQRTEQGDSAMYLCASTVNSGRAPYGQYFGPGTRLTVL.

V and J are TRBV11-3 and TRBJ2-7; 11 nucleotides match TRBD1. Germline V gene data show CDR1 as SGHNT and CDR2 as YENEEA. The CDR3 length is 13 residues. The ends lost 5 bases at V and 9 bases at J; junction bases unmatched: 6. CDR3 region: CASSVGTGGLQYF. CDR3 bases: TGTGCCAGCAGCGTCGGGACAGGGGGTTTGCAGTACTTC.

The V call is TRBV9, the J call TRBJ2-7, with 7 bases that match TRBD2. This CDR3 is 14 amino acids long. V was clipped by 0 bases and J by 6 bases; unmatched bases: 6. Germline lookup yields CDR1 SGDLS and CDR2 YYNGEE. The CDR3 is CASSVGRTSFEQYF. CDR3 sequence (DNA): TGTGCCAGCAGCGTAGGTAGGACTAGTTTCGAGCAGTACTTC.

The V gene is TRBV4-1, the J gene TRBJ1-2; 9 nucleotides align to TRBD1. The germline gives CDR1 MGHRA, CDR2 YSYEKL. Trimming cost V 0 bases and J 5 bases; bases outside gene matches: 7. The CDR3 is 16 amino acids. CDR3 protein: CASSQEPGQGGYGYTF. The CDR3 DNA reads as TGCGCCAGCAGCCAAGAACCGGGACAGGGAGGATATGGCTACACCTTC.

This clone has only one observation. The V call is TRBV9, the J call TRBJ2-7; TRBD2 agrees at 7 bases. This CDR3 spans 14 amino acids. Per the germline V gene, CDR1 is SGDLS and CDR2 is YYNGEE. The ends lost 6 bases at V and 0 bases at J; junction bases unmatched: 6. In nucleotides, the CDR3 is TGTGCCAGCAACCCTAGCGGAACCTCCTACGAGCAGTACTTC. It is translated as CASNPSGTSYEQYF.

The chain recombines TRBV18 with TRBJ2-2; D possibly corresponds to TRBD1 (6 bases). Germline V gene sequence: CDR1 KGHSH, CDR2 LQKENI. The ends were cut back, 0 bases at V and 1 base at J, with 6 bases in the middle. The CDR3 is made up of 15 amino acids. The CDR3 loop reads CASSPPTGNTGELFF. The CDR3 DNA sequence: TGTGCCAGCTCACCACCGACAGGGAACACCGGGGAGCTGTTTTTT.